The entry that follows covers one T cell receptor (beta chain) sequence. Its antigen remains unidentified. The study treated chemo-refractory metastatic non-small-cell lung cancer patients with focal radiation plus ipilimumab CTLA-4 blockade. The entry originates in a study of radiotherapy plus CTLA-4 blockade in lung cancer. Turning to the study itself: Objective responses occurred in 18% of patients; about 32% had disease control. Study-wide results and caveats: TCR clones from tumors expanded in blood after radiotherapy plus ipilimumab. Early blood T cell clone dynamics, with interferon-beta, were reported to best predict response.

Sequencing used immunoSEQ multiplex PCR; TCRdb keeps in-frame clones, though not all of them. The table includes about 93,000 clones, 88% detected once. CDR1 and CDR2 from the germline V gene are SGHRS and YFSETQ. Trimming removed 0 bases at V and 3 bases at J, with 2 bases between. The length of the CDR3 is 12 residues. This chain connects TRBV5-1 to TRBJ2-3; D is unresolved. The sequence was obtained from a human donor with non-small cell lung cancer that progressed on radiotherapy plus ipilimumab. The input for sequencing was peripheral blood, taken from a patient treated with radiotherapy plus ipilimumab. This CDR3 reads CASSLATDTQYF. Here the CDR3 DNA reads TGCGCCAGCAGCTTGGCAACAGATACGCAGTATTTT.